The clone carrying this T cell receptor (beta chain) is called medium-sized (0.01 to 0.1%) based on its frequency. These data come from a study of CXCR3-negative and CXCR3-positive naive CD8 T cells. Via 5' RACE with UMI labels, TRB cDNA libraries were prepared. TCRdb reanalyzed the 5' RACE reads, giving one entry per CDR3 protein sequence and no DNA. This table lists about 7,500 distinct CDR3 sequences. Sorts that each held 300,000 cells were run in triplicate for every CD8+ T cell subset. Cells that were CD45RO-CCR7+CD27+CD95- constituted naive CD8+ T cells. Germline CDR1 ENHRY, CDR2 SYGVKD. This CDR3 comprises 14 residues.

The sequence was collected from a human donor in good health. Some clones in this sample may be carry-over from other donors' samples. V gene TRBV10-3 combines with J gene TRBJ2-1; the TCRdb D gene call, TRBD1, has no DNA to confirm it. Sequenced input: naive CXCR3- CD8+ T cells from blood. The subset here: CD45RO-CCR7+CD27+CD95- naive CD8+ T cells lacking CXCR3 (TNR3-). CDR3: CAISEYGGNNEQFF.